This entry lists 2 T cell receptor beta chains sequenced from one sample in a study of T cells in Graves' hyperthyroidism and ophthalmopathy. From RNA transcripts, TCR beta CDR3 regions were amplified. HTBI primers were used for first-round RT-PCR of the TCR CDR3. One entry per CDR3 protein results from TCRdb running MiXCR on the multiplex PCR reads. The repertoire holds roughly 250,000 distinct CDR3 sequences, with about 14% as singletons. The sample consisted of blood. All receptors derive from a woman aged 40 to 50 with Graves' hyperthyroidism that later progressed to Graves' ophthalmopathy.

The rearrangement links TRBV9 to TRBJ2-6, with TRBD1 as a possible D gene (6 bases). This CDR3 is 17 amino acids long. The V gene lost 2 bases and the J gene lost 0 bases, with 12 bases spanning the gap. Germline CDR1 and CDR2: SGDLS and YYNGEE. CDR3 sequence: CASSVSGAHSGANVLTF. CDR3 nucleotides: TGTGCCAGCAGCGTTTCAGGGGCCCACTCTGGGGCCAACGTCCTGACTTTC.

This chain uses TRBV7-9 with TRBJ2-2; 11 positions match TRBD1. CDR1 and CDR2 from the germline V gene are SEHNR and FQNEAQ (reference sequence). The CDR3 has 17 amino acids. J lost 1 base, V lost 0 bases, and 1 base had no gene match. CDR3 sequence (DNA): TGTGCCAGCAGCTTAGCTGGGACAGGGGGGAACACCGGGGAGCTGTTTTTT. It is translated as CASSLAGTGGNTGELFF.